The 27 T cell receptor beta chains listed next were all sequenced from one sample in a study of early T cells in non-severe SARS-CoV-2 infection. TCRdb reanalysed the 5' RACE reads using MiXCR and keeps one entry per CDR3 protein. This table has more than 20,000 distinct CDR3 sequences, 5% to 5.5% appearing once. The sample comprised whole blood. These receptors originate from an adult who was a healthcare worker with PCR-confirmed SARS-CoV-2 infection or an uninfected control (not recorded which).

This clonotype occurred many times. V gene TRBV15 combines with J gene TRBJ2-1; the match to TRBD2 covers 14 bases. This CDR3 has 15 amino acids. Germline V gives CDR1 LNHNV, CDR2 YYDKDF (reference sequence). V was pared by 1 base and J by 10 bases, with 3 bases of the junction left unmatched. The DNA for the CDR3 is TGTGCCACCAGCAGAGGACTAGCGGGAGGGGGGGAGCAGTTCTTC. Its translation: CATSRGLAGGGEQFF. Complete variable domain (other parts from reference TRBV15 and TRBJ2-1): DAMVIQNPRYQVTQFGKPVTLSCSQTLNHNVMYWYQQKSSQAPKLLFHYYDKDFNNEADTPDNFQSRRPNTSFCFLDIRSPGLGDTAMYLCATSRGLAGGGEQFFGPGTRLTVL.

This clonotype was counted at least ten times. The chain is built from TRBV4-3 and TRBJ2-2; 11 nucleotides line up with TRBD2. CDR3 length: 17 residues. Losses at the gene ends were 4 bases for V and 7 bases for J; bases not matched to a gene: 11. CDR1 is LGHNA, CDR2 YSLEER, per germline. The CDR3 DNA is TGCGCCAGCAGCCTTAATAGCGGGAGGGCCAAAAACGGGGAGCTGTTTTTT. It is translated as CASSLNSGRAKNGELFF.

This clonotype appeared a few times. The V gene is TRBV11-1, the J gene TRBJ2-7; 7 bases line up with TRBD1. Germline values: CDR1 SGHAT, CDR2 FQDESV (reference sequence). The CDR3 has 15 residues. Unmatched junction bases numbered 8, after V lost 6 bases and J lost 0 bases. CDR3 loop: CASRFTGTDSYEQYF. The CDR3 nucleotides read TGTGCCAGCAGATTTACCGGGACAGACTCCTACGAGCAGTACTTC.

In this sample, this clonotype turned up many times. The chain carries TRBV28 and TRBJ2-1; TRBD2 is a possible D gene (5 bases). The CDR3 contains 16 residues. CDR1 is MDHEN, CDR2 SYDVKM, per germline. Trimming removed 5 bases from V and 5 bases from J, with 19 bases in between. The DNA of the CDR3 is TGTGCCAGCAGTCCCCCCGTAGCGTATATAGACAATGAGCAGTTCTTC. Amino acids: CASSPPVAYIDNEQFF.

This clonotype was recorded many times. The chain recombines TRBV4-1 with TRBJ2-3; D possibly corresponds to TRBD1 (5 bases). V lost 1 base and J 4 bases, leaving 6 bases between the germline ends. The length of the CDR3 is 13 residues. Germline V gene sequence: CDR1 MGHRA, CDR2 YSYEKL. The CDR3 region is CASSQARADTQYF. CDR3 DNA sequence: TGCGCCAGCAGCCAAGCCAGGGCAGATACGCAGTATTTT.

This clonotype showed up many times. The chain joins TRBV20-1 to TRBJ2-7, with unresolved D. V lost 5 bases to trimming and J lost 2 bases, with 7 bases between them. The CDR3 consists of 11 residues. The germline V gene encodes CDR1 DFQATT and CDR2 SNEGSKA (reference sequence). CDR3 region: CSAGDTYEQYF. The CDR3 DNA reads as TGCAGTGCTGGTGACACCTACGAGCAGTACTTC.

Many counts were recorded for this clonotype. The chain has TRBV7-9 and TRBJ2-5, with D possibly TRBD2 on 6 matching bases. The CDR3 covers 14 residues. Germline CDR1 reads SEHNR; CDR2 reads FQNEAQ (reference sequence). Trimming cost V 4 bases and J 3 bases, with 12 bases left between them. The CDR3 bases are TGTGCCAGCAGCTCCCGCTGGAGGGAAGAGACCCAGTACTTC. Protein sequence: CASSSRWREETQYF. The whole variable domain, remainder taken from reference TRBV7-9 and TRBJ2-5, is DTGVSQNPRHKITKRGQNVTFRCDPISEHNRLYWYRQTLGQGPEFLTYFQNEAQLEKSRLLSDRFSAERPKGSFSTLEIQRTEQGDSAMYLCASSSRWREETQYFGPGTRLLVL.

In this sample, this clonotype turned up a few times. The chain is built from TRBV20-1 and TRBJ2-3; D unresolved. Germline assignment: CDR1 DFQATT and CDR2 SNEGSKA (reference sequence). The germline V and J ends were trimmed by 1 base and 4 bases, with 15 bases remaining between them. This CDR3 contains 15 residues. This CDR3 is CSARAGLEFSDTQYF. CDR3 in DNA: TGCAGTGCTAGAGCCGGTTTGGAGTTTTCAGATACGCAGTATTTT.

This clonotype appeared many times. CDR3 DNA: TGTGCCAGCAGTTTACTTGGCGGGTTATCCTACAATGAGCAGTTCTTC. Its protein is CASSLLGGLSYNEQFF. This chain links TRBV12-3 or TRBV12-4 with TRBJ2-1; a possible D gene is TRBD2 (5 bases). The CDR3 totals 16 residues. Trimming took 2 bases from V and 1 from J, leaving 12 bases between them.

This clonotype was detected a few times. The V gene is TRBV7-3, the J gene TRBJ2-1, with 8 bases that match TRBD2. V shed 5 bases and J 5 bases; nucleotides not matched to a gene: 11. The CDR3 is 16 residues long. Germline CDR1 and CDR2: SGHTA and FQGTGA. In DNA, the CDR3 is TGTGCCAGCAGCATCCACGGGACTAGTTTCCACAATGAGCAGTTCTTC. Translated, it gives CASSIHGTSFHNEQFF.

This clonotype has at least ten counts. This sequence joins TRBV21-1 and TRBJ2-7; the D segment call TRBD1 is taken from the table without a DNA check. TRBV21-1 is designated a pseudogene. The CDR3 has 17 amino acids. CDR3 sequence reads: CASSKVGSGQGAYEQYV. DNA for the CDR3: TGTGCCAGCAGCAAAGTTGGGTCGGGACAGGGGGCCTACGAGCAGTACGTC.

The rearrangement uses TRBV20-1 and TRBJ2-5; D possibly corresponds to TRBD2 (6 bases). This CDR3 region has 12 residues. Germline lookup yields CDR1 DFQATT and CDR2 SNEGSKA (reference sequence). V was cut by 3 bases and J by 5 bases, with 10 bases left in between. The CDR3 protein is CSASLALETQYF. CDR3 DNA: TGCAGTGCTAGCCTAGCGTTGGAGACCCAGTACTTC.

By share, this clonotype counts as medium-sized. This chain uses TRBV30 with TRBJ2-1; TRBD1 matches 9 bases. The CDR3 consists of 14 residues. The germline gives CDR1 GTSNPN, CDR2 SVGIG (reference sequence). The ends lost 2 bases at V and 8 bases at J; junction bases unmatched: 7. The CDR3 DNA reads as TGTGCCTGGAGTACCGGGACAGGGTTGTATGAGCAGTTCTTC. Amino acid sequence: CAWSTGTGLYEQFF.

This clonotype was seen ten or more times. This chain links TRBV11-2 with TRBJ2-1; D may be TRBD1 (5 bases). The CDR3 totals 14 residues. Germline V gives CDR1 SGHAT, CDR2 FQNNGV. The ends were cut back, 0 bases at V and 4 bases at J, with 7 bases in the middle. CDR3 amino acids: CASSLDRQYNEQFF. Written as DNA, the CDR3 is TGTGCCAGCAGCTTAGATCGACAGTACAATGAGCAGTTCTTC.

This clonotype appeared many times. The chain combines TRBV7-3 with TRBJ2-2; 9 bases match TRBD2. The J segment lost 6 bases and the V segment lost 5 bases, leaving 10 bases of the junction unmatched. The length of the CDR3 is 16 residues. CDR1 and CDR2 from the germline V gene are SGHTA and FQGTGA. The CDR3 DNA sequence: TGTGCCAGCAGCCGGACTAGCGTCATGGGTTCCGGGGAGCTGTTTTTT. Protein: CASSRTSVMGSGELFF.

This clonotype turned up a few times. CDR3 loop: CASSYPLDRFYGYTF. The CDR3 coding sequence is TGTGCCAGCAGTTACCCCCTCGACAGATTCTATGGCTACACCTTC. The J gene is TRBJ1-2, the V gene TRBV6-6, with D possibly being TRBD1 (5 bases). The CDR3 extends over 15 amino acids. Germline V CDR1 and CDR2: MNHNY, SVGAGI (reference sequence). V lost 2 bases to trimming and J lost 4 bases, with 14 bases between them.

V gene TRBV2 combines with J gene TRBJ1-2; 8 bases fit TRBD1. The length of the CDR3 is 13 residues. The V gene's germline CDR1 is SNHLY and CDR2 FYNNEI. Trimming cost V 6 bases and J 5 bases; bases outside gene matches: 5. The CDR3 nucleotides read TGTGCCAGCAGCCGGGACAGGACTTATGGCTACACCTTC. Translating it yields CASSRDRTYGYTF.

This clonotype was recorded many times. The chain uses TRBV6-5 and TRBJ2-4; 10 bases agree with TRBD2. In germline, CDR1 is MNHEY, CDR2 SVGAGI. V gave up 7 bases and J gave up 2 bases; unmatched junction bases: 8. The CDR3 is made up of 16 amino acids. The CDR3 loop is CASIPSGSLPKNIQYF. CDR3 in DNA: TGTGCCAGCATTCCTAGCGGGAGTTTGCCCAAAAACATTCAGTACTTC.

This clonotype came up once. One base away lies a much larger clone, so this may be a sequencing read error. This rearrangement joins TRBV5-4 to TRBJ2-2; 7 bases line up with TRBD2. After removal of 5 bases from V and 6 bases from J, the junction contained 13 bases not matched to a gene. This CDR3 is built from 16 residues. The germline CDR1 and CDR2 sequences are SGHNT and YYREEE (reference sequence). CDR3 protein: CASRRGLQGVAGELFF. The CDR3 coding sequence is TGTGCCAGCAGACGGGGACTACAAGGGGTCGCCGGGGAGCTGTTTTTT.

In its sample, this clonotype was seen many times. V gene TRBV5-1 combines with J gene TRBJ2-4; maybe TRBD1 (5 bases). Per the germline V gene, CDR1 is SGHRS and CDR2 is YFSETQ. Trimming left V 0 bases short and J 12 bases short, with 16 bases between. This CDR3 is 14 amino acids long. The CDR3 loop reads CASSLDGRDGGQYF. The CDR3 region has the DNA TGCGCCAGCAGCTTGGATGGCAGGGATGGTGGTCAGTACTTC.

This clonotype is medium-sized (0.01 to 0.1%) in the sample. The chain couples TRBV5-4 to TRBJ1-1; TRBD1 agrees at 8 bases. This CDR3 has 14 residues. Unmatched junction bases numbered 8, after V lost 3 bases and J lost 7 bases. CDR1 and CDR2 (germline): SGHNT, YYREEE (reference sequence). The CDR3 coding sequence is TGTGCCAGCAGCTCGGTGACAGGGGACAGTGAAGCTTTCTTT. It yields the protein CASSSVTGDSEAFF.

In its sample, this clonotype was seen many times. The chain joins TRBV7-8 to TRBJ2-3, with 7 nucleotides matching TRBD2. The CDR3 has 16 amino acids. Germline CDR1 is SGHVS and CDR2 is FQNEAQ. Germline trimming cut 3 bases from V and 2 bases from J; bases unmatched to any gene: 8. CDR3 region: CASSFHREADTDTQYF. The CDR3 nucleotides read TGTGCCAGCAGCTTTCACCGGGAGGCCGACACAGATACGCAGTATTTT.

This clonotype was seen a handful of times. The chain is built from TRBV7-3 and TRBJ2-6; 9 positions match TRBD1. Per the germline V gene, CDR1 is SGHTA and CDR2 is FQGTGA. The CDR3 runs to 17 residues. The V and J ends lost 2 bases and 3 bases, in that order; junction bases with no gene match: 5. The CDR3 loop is CASSLGGTGYGANVLTF. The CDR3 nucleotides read TGTGCCAGCAGCTTAGGAGGGACAGGGTATGGGGCCAACGTCCTGACTTTC.

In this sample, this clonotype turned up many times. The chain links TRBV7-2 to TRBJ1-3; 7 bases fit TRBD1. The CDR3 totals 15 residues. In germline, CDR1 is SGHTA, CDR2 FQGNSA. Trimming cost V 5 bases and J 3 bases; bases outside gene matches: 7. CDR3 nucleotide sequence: TGTGCCAGCAGCCCTTCACAGGGGTTTGGAAACACCATATATTTT. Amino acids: CASSPSQGFGNTIYF.

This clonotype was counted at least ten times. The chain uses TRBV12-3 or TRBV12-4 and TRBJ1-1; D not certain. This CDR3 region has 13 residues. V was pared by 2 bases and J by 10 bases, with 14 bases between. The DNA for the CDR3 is TGTGCCAGCAGTTTAATAGGTGGGGTGGGAGCTTTCTTT. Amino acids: CASSLIGGVGAFF.

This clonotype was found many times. The CDR3 protein is CAISDYYEQYF. CDR3 sequence (DNA): TGTGCCATCAGTGACTACTACGAGCAGTACTTC. The chain carries TRBV10-3 and TRBJ2-7; D ambiguous. V lost 3 bases to trimming and J lost 3 bases, with 3 bases between them. The CDR3 loop spans 11 amino acids. Germline assignment: CDR1 ENHRY and CDR2 SYGVKD.

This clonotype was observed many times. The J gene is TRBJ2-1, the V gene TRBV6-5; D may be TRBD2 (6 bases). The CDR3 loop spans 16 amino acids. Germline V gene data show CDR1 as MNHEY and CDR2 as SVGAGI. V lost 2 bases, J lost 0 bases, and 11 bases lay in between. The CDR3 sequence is CASSYGGVGSYNEQFF. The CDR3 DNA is TGTGCCAGCAGTTACGGAGGGGTCGGCTCCTACAATGAGCAGTTCTTC.